This T cell receptor beta chain is from a study of early T cells in non-severe SARS-CoV-2 infection. Study-level findings and limits: Anti-spike CD8 specificities were favored by VDJdb matching, whose results missed private and CD4 specificities.

The library protocol tagged individual cDNA molecules with unique molecular identifiers. TCRdb reanalysed the 5' RACE reads using MiXCR and keeps one entry per CDR3 protein. This table holds about 110,000 distinct CDR3 sequences, about 12% found once. This clonotype has only a few counts. Its target is not known. The CDR3 has 16 amino acids. Germline CDR1 is SGHNT and CDR2 is YYREEE (reference sequence). The V and J ends lost 0 bases and 7 bases, in that order; junction bases with no gene match: 10. The chain recombines TRBV5-4 with TRBJ2-1, with 7 bases that match TRBD1. This receptor was obtained from an adult who was a healthcare worker with PCR-confirmed SARS-CoV-2 infection or an uninfected control (not recorded which). Sequencing input: whole blood. Here the CDR3 reads CASSLGLRQGWNEQFF. As DNA, the CDR3 is TGTGCCAGCAGCTTGGGGTTAAGACAGGGCTGGAATGAGCAGTTCTTC.